The clone carrying this T cell receptor (beta chain) has just a few counts. The antigen remains unidentified. This entry is derived from a study of cytomegalovirus exposure and HLA in healthy donors. Overall study findings and caveats: Earlier findings revealed that most TCR beta V segments proved productive either about 87% or about 30% of the time.

PCR was performed using 60 Vbeta and 13 Jbeta primers. Generated by immunoSEQ multiplex PCR, the TCRdb table keeps only in-frame clones and is missing some. This table holds some 150,000 clones, approximately 64% found once. The CDR3 runs to 12 residues. J gave up 7 bases and V 5 bases, and 2 bases lay outside the gene matches. The germline V gene encodes CDR1 MNHNY and CDR2 SVGAGI (reference sequence). The source material was PBMCs. This receptor was identified in a woman aged 40 to 50 in good health and CMV-seronegative. The chain carries TRBV6-6 and TRBJ2-7; 10 nucleotides line up with TRBD1. The CDR3 DNA reads TGTGCCAGCAGTAGGGACAGGGGAGAGCAGTACTTC. This codes for CASSRDRGEQYF.